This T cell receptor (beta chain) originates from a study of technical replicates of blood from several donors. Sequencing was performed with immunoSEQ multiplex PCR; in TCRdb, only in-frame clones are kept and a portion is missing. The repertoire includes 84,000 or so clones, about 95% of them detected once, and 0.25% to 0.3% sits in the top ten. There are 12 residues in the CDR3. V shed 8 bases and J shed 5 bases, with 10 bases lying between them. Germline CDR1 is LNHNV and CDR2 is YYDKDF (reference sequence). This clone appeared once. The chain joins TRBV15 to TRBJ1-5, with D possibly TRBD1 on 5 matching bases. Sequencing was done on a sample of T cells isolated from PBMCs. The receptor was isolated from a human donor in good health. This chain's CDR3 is CATGTRDQPQHF. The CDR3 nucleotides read TGTGCCACCGGGACTAGGGATCAGCCCCAGCATTTT.